This T cell receptor beta chain was recorded in a study of molecular identifiers for immune sequencing clone quantification. Ten or more counts support this clonotype. Its antigen remains unknown. Study-level points and caveats: Clones with over 20 RNA copies captured over 98% of effector molecules but under 1% of naive ones.

TCRdb recomputed calls from the PCR reads with MiXCR, one row per CDR3 protein. Of 80,000 to 95,000 distinct CDR3 sequences in the sample, 15% to 20% were seen once. J lost 5 bases, V lost 5 bases, and 9 bases had no gene match. The CDR3 extends over 15 amino acids. Germline assignment: CDR1 SGHTA and CDR2 FQGNSA. The chain employs TRBV7-2 and TRBJ2-7; 10 nucleotides match TRBD2. Material: naive CD8+ T cells from blood, with Jurkat cell RNA spiked in. Subset reported: FACS-sorted CD8+CD4-CCR7+CD45RA+ naive T cells. This TCR was recovered from a human donor in good health. Some libraries in this study had Jurkat cell RNA spiked in. CDR3 region: CASSPSGGGLHEQYF. CDR3 DNA sequence: TGTGCCAGCAGCCCGAGCGGGGGGGGACTTCACGAGCAGTACTTC.